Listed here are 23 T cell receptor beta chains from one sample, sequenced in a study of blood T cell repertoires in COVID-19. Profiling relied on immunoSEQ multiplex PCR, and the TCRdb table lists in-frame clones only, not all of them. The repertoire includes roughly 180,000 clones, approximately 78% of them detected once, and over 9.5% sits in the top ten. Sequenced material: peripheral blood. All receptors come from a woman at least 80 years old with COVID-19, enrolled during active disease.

For the CDR3, the DNA is TGTGCCAGCAGTGAGACTGGGACTTTCTACGAGCAGTACTTC. Its protein product is CASSETGTFYEQYF. This chain joins TRBV6-1 and TRBJ2-7, with a tentative D call TRBD2 (6 bases). Germline loops: CDR1 MNHNS, CDR2 SASEGT. The V end lost 3 bases, the J end lost 3 bases, and 12 bases lay between the germline ends. CDR3 size: 14 residues.

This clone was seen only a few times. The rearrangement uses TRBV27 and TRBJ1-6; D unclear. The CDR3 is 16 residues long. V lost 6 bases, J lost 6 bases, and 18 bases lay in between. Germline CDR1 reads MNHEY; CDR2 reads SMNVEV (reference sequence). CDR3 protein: CASRPERVGRNSPLHF. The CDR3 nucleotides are TGTGCCAGCAGGCCAGAGAGGGTGGGTCGTAATTCACCCCTCCACTTT.

CDR3 DNA: TGTGCCAGCAGTAGCCGACAGGGGGCGAACACTGAAGCTTTCTTT. As protein: CASSSRQGANTEAFF. The chain couples TRBV6-6 to TRBJ1-1; 10 nucleotides align to TRBD1. The CDR3 is 15 amino acids. The V gene end was trimmed by 5 bases and the J gene end by 1 base; junction bases not matched to a gene: 4. Germline V CDR1 and CDR2: MNHNY, SVGAGI (reference sequence).

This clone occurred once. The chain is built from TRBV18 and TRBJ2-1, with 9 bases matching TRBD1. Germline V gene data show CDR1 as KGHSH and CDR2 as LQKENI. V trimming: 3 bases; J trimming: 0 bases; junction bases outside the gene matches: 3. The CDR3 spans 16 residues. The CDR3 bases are TGTGCCAGCTCACCTACAGGGGGCAGCTCCTACAATGAGCAGTTCTTC. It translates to CASSPTGGSSYNEQFF.

The CDR3 DNA is TGTGCCAGTAACAAAGGGTGGGAGGTGAACACTGAAGCTTTCTTT. Translated: CASNKGWEVNTEAFF. The chain has TRBV7-9 and TRBJ1-1; D remains ambiguous. Germline values: CDR1 SEHNR, CDR2 FQNEAQ (reference sequence). The CDR3 spans 15 residues. Trimming removed 9 bases from V and 0 bases from J, with 17 bases in between.

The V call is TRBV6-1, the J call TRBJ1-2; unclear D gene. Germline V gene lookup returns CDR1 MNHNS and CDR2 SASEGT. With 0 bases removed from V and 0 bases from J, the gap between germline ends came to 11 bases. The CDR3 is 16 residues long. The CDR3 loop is CASSEASVVPNYGYTF. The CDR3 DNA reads TGTGCCAGCAGTGAAGCCTCAGTCGTCCCTAACTATGGCTACACCTTC.

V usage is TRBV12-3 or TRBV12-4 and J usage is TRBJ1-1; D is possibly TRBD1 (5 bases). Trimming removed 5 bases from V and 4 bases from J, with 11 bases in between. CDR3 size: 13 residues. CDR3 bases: TGTGCCAGCAGTCCCGGGGGGATCACTGAAGCTTTCTTT. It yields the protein CASSPGGITEAFF.

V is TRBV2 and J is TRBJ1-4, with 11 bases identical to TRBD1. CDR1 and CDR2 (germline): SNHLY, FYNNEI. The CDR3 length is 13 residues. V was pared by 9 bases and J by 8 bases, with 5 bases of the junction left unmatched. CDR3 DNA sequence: TGTGCCAGTTCGGGACAGGGGGGAGAAAAACTGTTTTTT. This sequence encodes CASSGQGGEKLFF.

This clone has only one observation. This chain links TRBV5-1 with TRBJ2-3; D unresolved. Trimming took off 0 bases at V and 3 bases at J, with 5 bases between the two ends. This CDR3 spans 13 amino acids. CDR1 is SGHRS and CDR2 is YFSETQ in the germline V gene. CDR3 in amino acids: CASSLEATDTQYF. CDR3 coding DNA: TGCGCCAGCAGCTTGGAAGCGACAGATACGCAGTATTTT.

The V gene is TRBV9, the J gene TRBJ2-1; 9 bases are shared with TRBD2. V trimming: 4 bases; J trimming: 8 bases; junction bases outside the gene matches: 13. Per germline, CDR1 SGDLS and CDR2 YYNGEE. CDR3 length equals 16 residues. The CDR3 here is CASSPWGGAGGYEQFF. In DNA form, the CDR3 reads TGTGCCAGCAGCCCCTGGGGGGGAGCGGGGGGCTATGAGCAGTTCTTC.

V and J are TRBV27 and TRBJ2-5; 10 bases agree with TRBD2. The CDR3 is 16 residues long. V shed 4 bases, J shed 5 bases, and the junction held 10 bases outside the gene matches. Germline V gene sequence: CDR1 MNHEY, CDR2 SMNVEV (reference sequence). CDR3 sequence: CASSSNRAGGRETQYF. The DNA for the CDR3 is TGTGCCAGCAGTTCGAATCGAGCGGGAGGGAGGGAGACCCAGTACTTC.

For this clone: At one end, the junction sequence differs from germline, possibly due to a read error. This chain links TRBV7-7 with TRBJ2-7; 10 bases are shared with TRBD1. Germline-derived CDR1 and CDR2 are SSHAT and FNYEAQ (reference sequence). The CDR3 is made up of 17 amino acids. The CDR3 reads CASSLVGSGTGDYEQYF. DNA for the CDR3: TGTGCTAGCAGCTTAGTGGGATCCGGGACAGGGGACTACGAGCAGTACTTC.

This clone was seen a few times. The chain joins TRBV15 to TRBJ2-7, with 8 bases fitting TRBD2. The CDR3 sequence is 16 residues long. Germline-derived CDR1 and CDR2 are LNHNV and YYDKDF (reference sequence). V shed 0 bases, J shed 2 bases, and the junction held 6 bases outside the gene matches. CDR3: CATSRDLELAAYEQYF. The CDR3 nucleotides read TGTGCCACCAGCAGAGATCTCGAACTAGCGGCCTACGAGCAGTACTTC.

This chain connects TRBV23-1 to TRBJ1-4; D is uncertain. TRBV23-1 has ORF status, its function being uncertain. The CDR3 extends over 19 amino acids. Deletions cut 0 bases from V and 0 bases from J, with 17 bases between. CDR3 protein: CASSQSLASRVATNEKLFF. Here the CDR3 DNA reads TGCGCCAGCAGTCAATCTTTGGCCTCGAGGGTTGCAACTAATGAAAAACTGTTTTTT.

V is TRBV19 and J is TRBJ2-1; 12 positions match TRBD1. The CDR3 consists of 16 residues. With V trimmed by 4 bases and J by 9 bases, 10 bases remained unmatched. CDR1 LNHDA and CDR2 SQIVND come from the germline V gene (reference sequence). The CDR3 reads CASSTLRDRGQGEQFF. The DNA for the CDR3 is TGTGCCAGTAGTACCCTCCGGGACAGGGGGCAGGGTGAGCAGTTCTTC.

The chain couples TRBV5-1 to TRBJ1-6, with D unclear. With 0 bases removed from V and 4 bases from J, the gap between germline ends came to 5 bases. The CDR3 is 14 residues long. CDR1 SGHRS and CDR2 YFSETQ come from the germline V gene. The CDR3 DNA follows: TGCGCCAGCAGCTTGGGGACTTATAATTCACCCCTCCACTTT. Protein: CASSLGTYNSPLHF.

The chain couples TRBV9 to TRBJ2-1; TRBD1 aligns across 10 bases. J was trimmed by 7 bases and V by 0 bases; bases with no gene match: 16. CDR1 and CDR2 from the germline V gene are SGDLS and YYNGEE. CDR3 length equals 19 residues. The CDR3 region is CASSVGVWGTGTGVNEQFF. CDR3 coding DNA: TGTGCCAGCAGCGTAGGTGTTTGGGGGACCGGGACAGGGGTAAATGAGCAGTTCTTC. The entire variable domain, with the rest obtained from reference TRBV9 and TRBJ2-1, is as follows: DSGVTQTPKHLITATGQRVTLRCSPRSGDLSVYWYQQSLDQGLQFLIQYYNGEERAKGNILERFSAQQFPDLHSELNLSSLELGDSALYFCASSVGVWGTGTGVNEQFFGPGTRLTVL.

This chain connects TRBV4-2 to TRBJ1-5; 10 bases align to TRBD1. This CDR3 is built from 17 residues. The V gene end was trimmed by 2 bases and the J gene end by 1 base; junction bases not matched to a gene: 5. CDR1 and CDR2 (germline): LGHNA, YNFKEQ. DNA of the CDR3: TGTGCCAGCAGCCAATCCCCGGACAGGGGGAGCAATCAGCCCCAGCATTTT. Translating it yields CASSQSPDRGSNQPQHF.

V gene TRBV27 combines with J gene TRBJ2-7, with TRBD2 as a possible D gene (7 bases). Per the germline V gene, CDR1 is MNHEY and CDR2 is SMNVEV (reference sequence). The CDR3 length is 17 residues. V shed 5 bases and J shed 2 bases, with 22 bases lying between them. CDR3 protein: CASSQTGDGRNPYEQYF. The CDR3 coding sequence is TGTGCCAGCAGTCAGACAGGTGACGGGAGGAACCCCTACGAGCAGTACTTC.

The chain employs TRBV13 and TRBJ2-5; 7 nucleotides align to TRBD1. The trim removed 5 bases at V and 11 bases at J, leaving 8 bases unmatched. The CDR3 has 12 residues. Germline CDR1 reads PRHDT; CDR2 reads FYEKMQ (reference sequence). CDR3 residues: CASSLYRGSQYF. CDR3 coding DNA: TGTGCCAGCAGCCTCTACAGGGGTTCGCAGTACTTC.

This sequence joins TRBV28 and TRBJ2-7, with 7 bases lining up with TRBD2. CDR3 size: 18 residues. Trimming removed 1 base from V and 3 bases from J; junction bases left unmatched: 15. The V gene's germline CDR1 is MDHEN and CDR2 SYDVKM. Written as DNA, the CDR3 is TGTGCCAGCAGTTTATTGCCCCTGTTCGAGCGGGAAGGCTACGAGCAGTACTTC. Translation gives CASSLLPLFEREGYEQYF.

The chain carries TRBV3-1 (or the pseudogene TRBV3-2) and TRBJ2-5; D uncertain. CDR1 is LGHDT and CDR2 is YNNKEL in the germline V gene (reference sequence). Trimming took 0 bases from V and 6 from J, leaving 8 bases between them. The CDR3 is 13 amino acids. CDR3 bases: TGTGCCAGCAGCCAAGAGAGACTTAAGACCCAGTACTTC. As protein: CASSQERLKTQYF.

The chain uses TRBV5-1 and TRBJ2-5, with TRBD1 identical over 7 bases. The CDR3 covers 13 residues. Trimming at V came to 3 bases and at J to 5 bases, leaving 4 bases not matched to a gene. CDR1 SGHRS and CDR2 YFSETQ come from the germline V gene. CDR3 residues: CASSSTGLETQYF. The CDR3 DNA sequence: TGCGCCAGCAGCTCGACAGGGCTGGAGACCCAGTACTTC. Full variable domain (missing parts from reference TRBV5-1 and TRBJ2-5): KAGVTQTPRYLIKTRGQQVTLSCSPISGHRSVSWYQQTPGQGLQFLFEYFSETQRNKGNFPGRFSGRQFSNSRSEMNVSTLELGDSALYLCASSSTGLETQYFGPGTRLLVL.